This T cell receptor (beta chain) was observed in a study of shared clonotypes between healthy human individuals. Whole-study context: Aged between 18 and 49, the donors were a couple of women and three men.

Remarks on this clone: The antigen remains unidentified.

The material for each subset, its genomic DNA, was split evenly across several immunoSEQ plates. Profiling relied on immunoSEQ multiplex PCR, and the TCRdb table lists in-frame clones only, not all of them. The sample contains 1.5 million to 2.5 million clones, approximately 94% of which appear only once. The study, taken as a whole, reports: In contrast to clonotypes shared by all four donors, non-shared clonotypes had lower generation probabilities.

CD45RO negativity and positive selection for CCR7 defined naive CD8 cells, a population that excluded terminally differentiated effector memory CD45RA+ cells. The study drew its donors from healthy HIV-negative adults without recent acute infections or vaccinations. The germline gives CDR1 MNHEY, CDR2 SMNVEV (reference sequence). This CDR3 contains 11 residues. Between the trimmed V and J ends, which lost 7 bases and 7 bases, there was a span of 11 bases. The source material was naive CD8+ T cells sorted from blood. This clonotype originated in a man between 18 and 29 years old in good health. This sequence joins TRBV27 and TRBJ2-7; no clear D. The CDR3 bases are TGTGCCAGCAAATTTCAAGGGGAGCAGTACTTC. Amino acid sequence: CASKFQGEQYF.